Below are 13 T cell receptor beta chains sequenced from a single sample in a study of identical twins. Using its own MiXCR run on the 5' RACE reads, TCRdb lists one record per CDR3 protein. The sample holds approximately 680,000 distinct CDR3 sequences, about 7.1% seen once. The sample was also linked to a second study, of yellow fever vaccine responses in identical twins.

Sequenced material: PBMCs. Receptors were obtained from a woman aged 18-35 years in good health.

This clonotype has at least ten counts. The chain is built from TRBV28 and TRBJ2-7; D could derive from TRBD1 or TRBD2 (6 bases each). This CDR3 has 15 residues. Germline-derived CDR1 and CDR2 are MDHEN and SYDVKM. Trimming took off 6 bases at V and 6 bases at J, with 21 bases between the two ends. Here the CDR3 DNA reads TGTGCCAGCAGCTCCCAATCCGACAGGCGGGGCGAGCAGTACGTC. Translation: CASSSQSDRRGEQYV.

The V gene is TRBV12-3 or TRBV12-4, the J gene TRBJ1-6; D not resolved. The CDR3 spans 12 residues. V lost 4 bases to trimming and J lost 12 bases, with 10 bases between them. The CDR3 DNA is TGTGCCAGCAGTTCTTCATCGCTACCCCTCCACTTT. This gives the protein CASSSSSLPLHF.

This clonotype was counted a few times. The chain joins TRBV20-1 to TRBJ2-7; TRBD1 matches at 9 bases. Germline CDR1 is DFQATT and CDR2 is SNEGSKA (reference sequence). V gave up 5 bases and J gave up 8 bases; unmatched junction bases: 7. The CDR3 loop spans 12 amino acids. This chain's CDR3 is CSASGTGSQQYF. CDR3 DNA sequence: TGCAGTGCTTCCGGGACAGGGTCTCAGCAGTACTTC.

This clonotype appeared a few times. The chain uses TRBV27 and TRBJ1-5; weak D call: TRBD1 (5 bases). Trimming took 6 bases from V and 5 from J, leaving 17 bases between them. The length of the CDR3 is 15 residues. Germline loops: CDR1 MNHEY, CDR2 SMNVEV (reference sequence). This CDR3 is CASSPGSGWDQPQHF. The CDR3, as DNA: TGTGCCAGCAGCCCAGGATCAGGGTGGGATCAGCCCCAGCATTTT.

This clonotype was seen ten or more times. The chain employs TRBV27 and TRBJ2-7; D assignment may be TRBD1 or TRBD2 (6 bases each). The CDR3 runs to 15 residues. CDR1 is MNHEY and CDR2 is SMNVEV in the germline V gene (reference sequence). Trimming cost V 6 bases and J 1 base, with 16 bases left between them. Here the CDR3 DNA reads TGTGCCAGCAGCCCGGAGGGGGGTAGGTCCTACGAGCAGTACTTC. Its protein is CASSPEGGRSYEQYF.

The chain is built from TRBV3-1 and TRBJ2-1, with TRBD2 matching 10 bases. The germline V gene has CDR1 LGHDT and CDR2 YNNKEL (reference sequence). The CDR3 totals 17 residues. V dropped 2 bases and J dropped 3; count of bases not matched to a gene: 7. The CDR3 reads CASSQLSSGRFYNEQFF. CDR3 DNA: TGTGCCAGCAGCCAACTGTCTAGCGGGAGATTCTACAATGAGCAGTTCTTC.

This clonotype was counted between two and nine times. The J gene is TRBJ2-1, the V gene TRBV12-3 or TRBV12-4; 7 bases match TRBD1. V lost 6 bases and J lost 9; bases outside the gene matches: 2. The CDR3 is 11 amino acids. CDR3 DNA sequence: TGTGCCAGCAGCGACAGGGTTGAGCAGTTCTTC. Translating it yields CASSDRVEQFF.

This clonotype was observed at least ten times. This chain joins TRBV20-1 and TRBJ2-5; TRBD2 agrees at 14 bases. This CDR3 spans 15 amino acids. The V and J ends lost 5 bases and 0 bases, in that order; junction bases with no gene match: 2. CDR1 is DFQATT and CDR2 is SNEGSKA in the germline V gene (reference sequence). CDR3 coding DNA: TGCAGTGCTGGACTAGCGGGGGGATACCAAGAGACCCAGTACTTC. It translates to CSAGLAGGYQETQYF.

This clonotype was counted only a few times. The CDR3 protein is CASSNQGGYTGELFF. CDR3 nucleotide sequence: TGTGCCAGCAGCAACCAGGGGGGGTACACCGGGGAGCTGTTTTTT. The chain is built from TRBV12-3 or TRBV12-4 and TRBJ2-2; the D call may be TRBD1 or TRBD2 (7 bases each). The CDR3 has 15 residues. The V end was cut by 6 bases, the J end by 3 bases, with 14 bases between.

The rearrangement uses TRBV12-3 or TRBV12-4 and TRBJ1-2; D perhaps matches TRBD1 (5 bases). This CDR3 is built from 13 residues. V dropped 5 bases and J dropped 3 bases, with 10 bases sitting between them. In DNA, the CDR3 is TGTGCCAGCAGTCAACGGGGACACTATGGCTACACCTTC. Translated, it gives CASSQRGHYGYTF.

CDR3 region: CSARESPKSYNEQFF. Written as DNA, the CDR3 is TGCAGTGCTAGAGAGTCCCCCAAATCCTACAATGAGCAGTTCTTC. The V call is TRBV20-1, the J call TRBJ2-1, with D unresolved. Germline CDR1 reads DFQATT; CDR2 reads SNEGSKA (reference sequence). This CDR3 comprises 15 residues. V gave up 0 bases and J gave up 1 base, with 10 bases separating them.

This clonotype was observed at least ten times. The genes are TRBV29-1 and TRBJ2-7; D may correspond to TRBD1 or TRBD2 (5 bases each). Trimming cost V 5 bases and J 2 bases, with 16 bases left between them. CDR1 is SQVTM, CDR2 ANQGSEA, per germline. The CDR3 loop spans 14 amino acids. This chain's CDR3 is CSVREEPGPYEQYF. The CDR3 DNA is TGCAGCGTTCGAGAGGAACCGGGACCCTACGAGCAGTACTTC.

This clonotype was observed at least ten times. The chain is built from TRBV2 and TRBJ2-3, with TRBD2 matching 10 bases. Germline values: CDR1 SNHLY, CDR2 FYNNEI. J was trimmed by 6 bases and V by 4 bases; bases with no gene match: 4. The CDR3 is made up of 14 amino acids. The CDR3 reads CASSASAGGDTQYF. In DNA, the CDR3 is TGTGCCAGCAGTGCGTCAGCGGGAGGGGATACGCAGTATTTT. The full variable domain, in which reference TRBV2 and TRBJ2-3 provide the parts outside the CDR3, is EPEVTQTPSHQVTQMGQEVILRCVPISNHLYFYWYRQILGQKVEFLVSFYNNEISEKSEIFDDQFSVERPDGSNFTLKIRSTKLEDSAMYFCASSASAGGDTQYFGPGTRLTVL.